The 10 T cell receptor beta chains below were found in one sample sequenced in a study of OX40 agonist ivuxolimab in advanced cancers. Here immunoSEQ multiplex PCR was the method, and the copy in TCRdb shows in-frame clones only, minus some. The sample records around 62,000 clones, around 73% being singletons. Sample: CD4+ or CD8+ T cells sorted from blood, taken in a trial of the OX40 agonist ivuxolimab. The source of these receptors is an adult with an advanced solid tumor such as melanoma, head and neck, liver or kidney cancer.

The chain joins TRBV28 to TRBJ1-2; D uncertain. V was pared by 3 bases and J by 2 bases, with 16 bases between. The CDR3 is 16 residues long. Per the germline V gene, CDR1 is MDHEN and CDR2 is SYDVKM. CDR3 protein: CASSFSNKPRNYGYTF. The CDR3 DNA is TGTGCCAGCAGTTTTTCAAACAAACCAAGGAACTATGGCTACACCTTC.

The chain carries TRBV28 and TRBJ2-5, with D perhaps TRBD1 or TRBD2 (5 bases each). The last part of the DNA fits TRBJ2-7 better; the J call may be wrong. There are 11 residues in the CDR3. Germline V lookup: CDR1 MDHEN, CDR2 SYDVKM. CDR3: CASHSGLEQYF. In nucleotides, the CDR3 is TGTGCCAGCCATTCGGGGCTCGAGCAGTACTTC.

The genes are TRBV10-1 and TRBJ2-5, with D unresolved. Matching the DNA end better, TRBJ2-7 makes the J call doubtful. CDR3 length equals 14 residues. Looked up from germline, CDR1 is WNHNN and CDR2 is SYGVQD (reference sequence). DNA of the CDR3: TGCGCCAGCAGTGAGCGCCAGGACTCCTACGAGCAGTACTTC. The encoded protein is CASSERQDSYEQYF.

CDR3 DNA sequence: TGTGCCAGCAGCTCTAACACGGGCACTGAAGCTTTCTTT. Protein sequence: CASSSNTGTEAFF. The chain joins TRBV11-3 to TRBJ1-1; D is undetermined. Trimming cost V 4 bases and J 4 bases, with 10 bases left between them. Germline V CDR1 and CDR2: SGHNT, YENEEA. CDR3 length: 13 amino acids.

The chain combines TRBV7-9 with TRBJ1-5; 9 bases line up with TRBD1. The CDR3 runs to 18 residues. The trim removed 5 bases at V and 7 bases at J, leaving 18 bases unmatched. CDR1 is SEHNR, CDR2 FQNEAQ, per germline (reference sequence). The CDR3 DNA reads TGTGCCAGCAGCACCCTAAACCGGGACAGGGAATCGGGACAGCCCCAGCATTTT. This sequence encodes CASSTLNRDRESGQPQHF. The full variable domain, rest sourced from reference TRBV7-9 and TRBJ1-5, is DTGVSQNPRHKITKRGQNVTFRCDPISEHNRLYWYRQTLGQGPEFLTYFQNEAQLEKSRLLSDRFSAERPKGSFSTLEIQRTEQGDSAMYLCASSTLNRDRESGQPQHFGDGTRLSIL.

The chain's CDR3 is CASSQAEGATYEQYF. The CDR3 bases are TGCGCCAGCAGCCAAGCCGAAGGGGCCACCTACGAGCAGTACTTC. The chain combines TRBV4-1 with TRBJ2-7, with D tentatively TRBD1 (5 bases). The CDR3 loop spans 15 amino acids. Trimming took 1 base from V and 2 from J, leaving 12 bases between them. The germline gives CDR1 MGHRA, CDR2 YSYEKL.

The chain couples TRBV5-1 to TRBJ2-5; D gene ambiguous. Trimming removed 0 bases from V and 0 bases from J, with 0 bases in between. This CDR3 comprises 12 residues. Germline-derived CDR1 and CDR2 are SGHRS and YFSETQ. The CDR3 DNA reads TGCGCCAGCAGCTTGGACCAAGAGACCCAGTACTTC. Translating it yields CASSLDQETQYF.

The chain employs TRBV21-1 and TRBJ1-5; the D segment call TRBD1 is taken from the table without a DNA check. TRBV21-1 is shown as a pseudogene. The CDR3 length is 17 residues. The CDR3 protein is CASSGTPPQGPDQPQHF. The CDR3 nucleotides read TGTGCCAGCAGCGGAACCCCCCCCCAGGGGCCGGATCAGCCCCAGCATTTT.

This chain's CDR3 is CASNTGQGNSPLHF. The DNA of the CDR3 is TGTGCCAGCAACACGGGACAGGGAAATTCACCCCTCCACTTT. The chain links TRBV6-5 to TRBJ1-6; TRBD1 agrees at 9 bases. Germline lookup yields CDR1 MNHEY and CDR2 SVGAGI. The CDR3 consists of 14 residues. J lost 7 bases, V lost 7 bases, and 5 bases had no gene match.

The chain recombines TRBV10-2 with TRBJ1-2, with 10 bases lining up with TRBD1. This CDR3 comprises 14 residues. With V trimmed by 7 bases and J by 1 base, 3 bases remained unmatched. CDR1 is WSHSY, CDR2 SAAADI, per germline. The chain's CDR3 is CASTRTGGNYGYTF. The CDR3 bases are TGCGCCAGCACCCGGACAGGGGGTAACTATGGCTACACCTTC.